The clone carrying this T cell receptor beta chain was seen a few times. Profiling relied on immunoSEQ multiplex PCR, and the TCRdb table lists in-frame clones only, not all of them. Of some 170,000 clones in the sample, less than 90% were seen once. The CDR3 is made up of 14 amino acids. The data originate from a study of blood T cell repertoires in COVID-19. The sequence was collected from a human donor with acute COVID-19. The donor label of this sample is uncertain. Material for sequencing was PBMCs or T cells enriched from blood (not recorded which). The V gene is TRBV21-1, the J gene TRBJ1-1; TRBD1, the D gene given by the table, was not confirmed from the DNA. TRBV21-1 is given as a pseudogene. CDR3 sequence reads: CASSRQALNTEAFF. CDR3 coding DNA: TGTGCCAGCAGCCGACAGGCATTGAACACTGAAGCTTTCTTT.